The 8 T cell receptor beta chains given below trace back to one sample, sequenced in a study of response to subunit inactivated influenza vaccine. TCRdb independently ran MiXCR on the RT-PCR reads; one entry per CDR3 protein. This table holds over 800,000 distinct CDR3 sequences, 21% found once. The source material was PBMCs from blood, sampled about 5 days after vaccination. Source of these receptors: a man aged 50-59 years who received an inactivated influenza vaccine.

A few counts support this clonotype. This chain connects TRBV5-1 to TRBJ2-3, with D possibly being TRBD1 or TRBD2 (6 bases each). The length of the CDR3 is 13 residues. CDR1 is SGHRS, CDR2 YFSETQ, per germline. Trimming left V 4 bases short and J 6 bases short, with 12 bases between. This chain's CDR3 is CASSTGADDTQYF. The CDR3, as DNA: TGCGCCAGCAGCACGGGGGCGGACGATACGCAGTATTTT.

The chain carries TRBV10-3 and TRBJ2-5; 7 positions match TRBD1. CDR3 length: 14 amino acids. V gave up 6 bases and J gave up 3 bases; unmatched junction bases: 7. Germline CDR1 ENHRY, CDR2 SYGVKD. CDR3 amino acids: CAIRETGTEETQYF. CDR3 nucleotide sequence: TGTGCCATCAGGGAAACCGGGACAGAAGAGACCCAGTACTTC.

This clonotype was seen only a few times. The rearrangement links TRBV20-1 to TRBJ2-3, with a possible D match to TRBD1 (6 bases). Germline V lookup: CDR1 DFQATT, CDR2 SNEGSKA (reference sequence). The V gene lost 4 bases and the J gene lost 7 bases, with 27 bases spanning the gap. The CDR3 extends over 17 amino acids. The chain's CDR3 is CSAITGYALGTSYTQYF. The DNA of the CDR3 is TGCAGTGCTATCACAGGGTATGCGCTAGGGACATCATATACGCAGTATTTT.

The chain joins TRBV24-1 to TRBJ1-5, with D possibly being TRBD1 (6 bases). V dropped 7 bases and J dropped 5 bases, with 20 bases sitting between them. Germline assignment: CDR1 KGHDR and CDR2 SFDVKD. The CDR3 has 16 residues. CDR3 amino acids: CATRGDGTRLDQPQHF. The CDR3 bases are TGTGCCACCAGGGGAGACGGGACAAGGCTAGATCAGCCCCAGCATTTT.

Concerning this clonotype itself: It may be a read error: a sequence one base away is much more abundant. The CDR3 protein is CASRGSSGSYEQYF. DNA for the CDR3: TGTGCCAGCAGGGGGAGTAGCGGGAGTTACGAGCAGTACTTC. V is TRBV2 and J is TRBJ2-7; 9 positions agree with TRBD2. The length of the CDR3 is 14 residues. Germline V gives CDR1 SNHLY, CDR2 FYNNEI. J lost 4 bases, V lost 6 bases, and 7 bases had no gene match.

This clonotype was observed a handful of times. The chain combines TRBV6-1 with TRBJ2-1; weak D call: TRBD1 (6 bases). Germline V lookup: CDR1 MNHNS, CDR2 SASEGT. The V and J ends lost 6 bases and 5 bases respectively, with 23 bases between them. This CDR3 contains 17 residues. CDR3 sequence reads: CASRGDRLGARHNEQFF. The CDR3, as DNA: TGTGCCAGCAGGGGTGACAGGTTGGGGGCGAGGCACAATGAGCAGTTCTTC.

The rearrangement joins TRBV7-8 to TRBJ2-7; D is ambiguous. The germline CDR1 and CDR2 sequences are SGHVS and FQNEAQ. The CDR3 covers 13 residues. V was pared by 6 bases and J by 0 bases, with 9 bases between. The CDR3 nucleotides read TGTGCCAGCAGGAGAGATCCCTCCTACGAGCAGTACTTC. Its translation: CASRRDPSYEQYF.

V and J are TRBV5-6 and TRBJ2-7; the match to TRBD1 covers 9 bases. Germline lookup yields CDR1 SGHDT and CDR2 YYEEEE. The V segment lost 3 bases and the J segment 5 bases; nucleotides outside the gene matches: 6. The CDR3 sequence is 14 residues long. CDR3 bases: TGTGCCAGCAGCTCCGGGACAGGGTCCCACGAGCAGTACTTC. It translates to CASSSGTGSHEQYF.